Below, one TCR beta chain is given with its context. The sample belongs to a study of blood T cell repertoires in COVID-19. Study background: There were acute and convalescent COVID-19 samples, and they came from the United States, Italy and Spain. From T cells, B-cell-depleted T cells, or PBMCs came the material, which was cDNA or gDNA.

This CDR3 spans 16 amino acids. V lost 0 bases and J lost 2, with 12 bases in between. CDR1 and CDR2 from the germline V gene are SGDLS and YYNGEE. Authors' analysis steps: Amplification of reference gene primers was used by the study to estimate nucleated cell counts. Generated by immunoSEQ multiplex PCR, the TCRdb table keeps only in-frame clones and is missing some. That table supplies the V and J calls and clone size; D and trimming were determined from the DNA. The table shows 70,000 to 100,000 clones, with 85% to 95% occurring only once. The V and J genes are TRBV9 and TRBJ2-1; no firm D call. The origin of this receptor is a man aged 55 to 69 with acute or convalescent COVID-19. Sequenced sample: peripheral blood. For the CDR3, the DNA is TGTGCCAGCAGCGTAGGTGCAGCGAACGCCTACAATGAGCAGTTCTTC. Amino acid sequence: CASSVGAANAYNEQFF.